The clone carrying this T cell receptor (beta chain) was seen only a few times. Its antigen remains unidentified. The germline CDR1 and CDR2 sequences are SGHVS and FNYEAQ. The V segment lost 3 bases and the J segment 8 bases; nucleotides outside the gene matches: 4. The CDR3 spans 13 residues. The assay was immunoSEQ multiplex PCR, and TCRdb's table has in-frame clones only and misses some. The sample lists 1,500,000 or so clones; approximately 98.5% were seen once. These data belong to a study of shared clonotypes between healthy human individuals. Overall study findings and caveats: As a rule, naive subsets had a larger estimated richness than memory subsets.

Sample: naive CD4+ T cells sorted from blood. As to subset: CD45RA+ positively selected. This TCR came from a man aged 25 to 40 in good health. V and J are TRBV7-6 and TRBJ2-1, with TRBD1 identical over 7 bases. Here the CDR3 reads CASSLDRFDEQFF. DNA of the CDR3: TGTGCCAGCAGCTTGGACAGGTTCGATGAGCAGTTCTTC.